This T cell receptor beta chain emerged from a study of CD8 T cells in Susac syndrome. After extraction with the RNeasy kit, roughly 0.45 to 1 ug of the RNA was reverse transcribed using random hexamers. An immunoSEQ multiplex PCR amplified TCR beta CDR3 over 54 Vbeta and 13 Jbeta. TCRdb analysed the immunoSEQ multiplex PCR reads with MiXCR anew, one entry per CDR3 protein. This sample yields 150,000 to 190,000 distinct CDR3 sequences, of which around 96% are seen a single time; just over 0.2% belongs to the top ten. Sequencing of TCR beta was performed on blood CD8+ T cells and on blood CD4+ T cells. The multiple sclerosis controls, all treatment-naive patients, had relapsing-remitting disease that was stable or active. This sequence originates from a human donor with multiple sclerosis. The sample was CD8+ T cells from PBMCs.

The CDR3 DNA reads as TGTGCCACCAGCAGAGGGTCTGCAGATACGCAGTATTTT. It is translated as CATSRGSADTQYF. This chain links TRBV15 with TRBJ2-3; no firm D call. Germline lookup yields CDR1 LNHNV and CDR2 YYDKDF (reference sequence). CDR3 length: 13 residues. Trimming took off 1 base at V and 4 bases at J, with 6 bases between the two ends.